A single sample is the source of the 23 T cell receptor beta chains below, sequenced in a study of blood T cell repertoires in COVID-19. TCRdb's table, derived via immunoSEQ multiplex PCR, lists solely in-frame clones and lacks some. The profile shows approximately 350,000 clones, about 87% of them singletons. The sample taken for sequencing was peripheral blood. The receptors derive from a woman aged 45-60 years with COVID-19, enrolled during active disease.

The chain carries TRBV30 and TRBJ1-3; D remains unclear. There are 13 residues in the CDR3. Per germline, CDR1 GTSNPN and CDR2 SVGIG (reference sequence). The germline V and J ends were trimmed by 2 bases and 7 bases, with 12 bases remaining between them. CDR3 nucleotide sequence: TGTGCCTGGAGTCCGGGAAGTTTGAACACCATATATTTT. Translation gives CAWSPGSLNTIYF.

The rearrangement links TRBV5-1 to TRBJ1-1; D might be TRBD1 (6 bases). Deletions cut 4 bases from V and 5 bases from J, with 15 bases between. The germline gives CDR1 SGHRS, CDR2 YFSETQ. The CDR3 is 14 amino acids. Written as DNA, the CDR3 is TGCGCCAGCAGCACAGATGCAGGGGTTACTGAAGCTTTCTTT. This sequence encodes CASSTDAGVTEAFF. The full variable domain, completed using reference TRBV5-1 and TRBJ1-1, is KAGVTQTPRYLIKTRGQQVTLSCSPISGHRSVSWYQQTPGQGLQFLFEYFSETQRNKGNFPGRFSGRQFSNSRSEMNVSTLELGDSALYLCASSTDAGVTEAFFGQGTRLTVV.

This chain connects TRBV5-4 to TRBJ1-1, with D hard to call. CDR1 and CDR2 from the germline V gene are SGHNT and YYREEE (reference sequence). The CDR3 loop spans 11 amino acids. Trimming left V 2 bases short and J 11 bases short, with 10 bases between. CDR3 in DNA: TGTGCCAGCAGCTTAGAGGGTAGGGCTTTCTTT. It yields the protein CASSLEGRAFF. Full variable domain (missing parts from reference TRBV5-4 and TRBJ1-1): ETGVTQSPTHLIKTRGQQVTLRCSSQSGHNTVSWYQQALGQGPQFIFQYYREEENGRGNFPPRFSGLQFPNYSSELNVNALELDDSALYLCASSLEGRAFFGQGTRLTVV.

The CDR3 DNA reads as TGTGCCAGCAGCTTGGCCGGGACTTCCTCAACCTACGAGCAGTACTTC. Translation: CASSLAGTSSTYEQYF. The J gene is TRBJ2-7, the V gene TRBV5-4; possibly TRBD2 for D (6 bases). Trimming took 0 bases from V and 2 from J, leaving 15 bases between them. The length of the CDR3 is 16 residues. CDR1 is SGHNT, CDR2 YYREEE, per germline (reference sequence).

This chain uses TRBV29-1 with TRBJ1-3, with 8 nucleotides matching TRBD1. The CDR3 totals 13 residues. Trimming took 5 bases from V and 4 from J; bases not matched to a gene: 4. Germline assignment: CDR1 SQVTM and CDR2 ANQGSEA. The CDR3 loop is CSVMTGDGNTIYF. CDR3 DNA: TGCAGCGTTATGACAGGGGACGGAAACACCATATATTTT.

The V call is TRBV15, the J call TRBJ2-5; maybe TRBD2 (5 bases). The germline V gene encodes CDR1 LNHNV and CDR2 YYDKDF (reference sequence). The CDR3 has 14 residues. V lost 2 bases, J lost 7 bases, and 14 bases lay in between. CDR3: CATSRRRGEGTQYF. The DNA for the CDR3 is TGTGCCACCAGCAGACGTCGGGGAGAGGGGACCCAGTACTTC.

The chain carries TRBV5-8 and TRBJ1-2, with 8 bases fitting TRBD1. This CDR3 has 15 residues. CDR1 SGHTS and CDR2 YDEGEE come from the germline V gene. V lost 3 bases and J lost 7; bases outside the gene matches: 11. The CDR3 nucleotides are TGTGCCAGCAGCTCCGGACAGGGAGTCGGGGCTGGCTACACCTTC. It encodes CASSSGQGVGAGYTF.

The chain is built from TRBV11-1 and TRBJ2-7, with TRBD2 matching 9 bases. Germline V gene data show CDR1 as SGHAT and CDR2 as FQDESV (reference sequence). The CDR3 has 14 residues. V lost 4 bases and J lost 4; bases outside the gene matches: 5. CDR3 sequence: CASSWQTSGYEQYF. The DNA of the CDR3 is TGTGCCAGCAGCTGGCAGACTAGCGGTTACGAGCAGTACTTC.

The chain has TRBV11-1 and TRBJ2-1; D is perhaps TRBD2 (5 bases). Germline lookup yields CDR1 SGHAT and CDR2 FQDESV (reference sequence). With 5 bases removed from V and 9 bases from J, the gap between germline ends came to 14 bases. This CDR3 contains 13 residues. In DNA form, the CDR3 reads TGTGCCAGCAGCCCAGACGCAGCGGCTGAGCAGTTCTTC. Translation gives CASSPDAAAEQFF.

The gene calls are TRBV27 and TRBJ1-3; D is unclear. V gave up 4 bases and J gave up 4 bases, with 11 bases separating them. The V gene's germline CDR1 is MNHEY and CDR2 SMNVEV (reference sequence). There are 14 residues in the CDR3. The CDR3: CASSSFSSGNTIYF. CDR3 coding DNA: TGTGCCAGCAGTTCGTTCTCTTCCGGAAACACCATATATTTT.

The chain employs TRBV24-1 and TRBJ2-7, with 7 bases aligning to TRBD1. The trim removed 4 bases at V and 6 bases at J, leaving 14 bases unmatched. The CDR3 covers 16 residues. The germline gives CDR1 KGHDR, CDR2 SFDVKD. CDR3 bases: TGTGCCACCAGTGAGAGACAGGGTACAAAGATTTGCGAGCAGTACTTC. Amino acids: CATSERQGTKICEQYF.

CDR3 loop: CASSWTGTGNTEAFF. The CDR3 nucleotides read TGTGCCAGCAGCTGGACAGGGACAGGAAACACTGAAGCTTTCTTT. The chain carries TRBV7-9 and TRBJ1-1; 8 nucleotides line up with TRBD1. The V gene end was trimmed by 4 bases and the J gene end by 2 bases; junction bases not matched to a gene: 6. The CDR3 contains 15 residues. Germline loops: CDR1 SEHNR, CDR2 FQNEAQ (reference sequence). Variable domain in full (rest from reference TRBV7-9 and TRBJ1-1): DTGVSQNPRHKITKRGQNVTFRCDPISEHNRLYWYRQTLGQGPEFLTYFQNEAQLEKSRLLSDRFSAERPKGSFSTLEIQRTEQGDSAMYLCASSWTGTGNTEAFFGQGTRLTVV.

The chain recombines TRBV24-1 with TRBJ1-5; D is perhaps TRBD1 (6 bases). Trimming stripped 3 bases from V and 2 bases from J, with 10 bases between. Germline-derived CDR1 and CDR2 are KGHDR and SFDVKD. There are 15 residues in the CDR3. The chain's CDR3 is CATSDQGGGNQPQHF. The CDR3 DNA follows: TGTGCCACCAGTGATCAAGGGGGGGGCAATCAGCCCCAGCATTTT.

This clone has only a few counts. This chain links TRBV6-2 or TRBV6-3 with TRBJ2-7; the D is unclear. This CDR3 contains 13 residues. The ends were cut back, 4 bases at V and 0 bases at J, with 7 bases in the middle. The V gene's germline CDR1 is MNHEY and CDR2 SVGEGT. The CDR3 region has the DNA TGTGCCAGCAGTTCCGCGAGCTCCTACGAGCAGTACTTC. It encodes CASSSASSYEQYF.

V and J are TRBV14 and TRBJ2-2, with 9 bases aligning to TRBD2. With V trimmed by 1 base and J by 8 bases, 17 bases remained unmatched. CDR3 length: 19 residues. CDR1 is SGHDN and CDR2 is FVKESK in the germline V gene. The DNA of the CDR3 is TGTGCCAGCAGCCAAGGAGTAGGTAGCGGGAGATCCTTTGGAGGGGAGCTGTTTTTT. The encoded protein is CASSQGVGSGRSFGGELFF.

Only one count was recorded for this clone. CDR3 sequence: CASSQGTQSNQPQHF. The CDR3 DNA reads TGTGCCAGCAGCCAAGGCACACAAAGCAATCAGCCCCAGCATTTT. The chain combines TRBV3-1 (or the pseudogene TRBV3-2) with TRBJ1-5; D unresolved. V shed 1 base and J shed 1 base, with 8 bases lying between them. CDR3 size: 15 residues. Germline CDR1 is LGHDT and CDR2 is YNNKEL (reference sequence).

The gene calls are TRBV19 and TRBJ2-2, with 13 bases aligning to TRBD2. The V gene's germline CDR1 is LNHDA and CDR2 SQIVND (reference sequence). The CDR3 has 18 residues. The V and J ends lost 7 bases and 3 bases, in that order; junction bases with no gene match: 11. CDR3 region: CASTHRGLAGSYTGELFF. Written as DNA, the CDR3 is TGTGCCAGTACCCATCGGGGACTAGCGGGATCTTACACCGGGGAGCTGTTTTTT.

This clone was seen just once. The rearrangement links TRBV27 to TRBJ2-1, with D uncertain. Germline CDR1 is MNHEY and CDR2 is SMNVEV (reference sequence). V lost 2 bases and J 1 base, leaving 9 bases between the germline ends. The CDR3 has 15 amino acids. The CDR3 here is CASSLAPGSYNEQFF. The CDR3 DNA follows: TGTGCCAGCAGTTTAGCGCCGGGTTCCTACAATGAGCAGTTCTTC.

The chain recombines TRBV7-9 with TRBJ2-7, with 8 positions matching TRBD1. This CDR3 is built from 15 residues. V shed 1 base, J shed 1 base, and the junction held 3 bases outside the gene matches. Germline loops: CDR1 SEHNR, CDR2 FQNEAQ (reference sequence). CDR3 loop: CASSLVGQGSYEQYF. The CDR3 DNA follows: TGTGCCAGCAGCTTAGTAGGACAGGGTTCCTACGAGCAGTACTTC.

The table lists this clone with a count of one. The J gene is TRBJ1-2, the V gene TRBV4-1, with TRBD1 matching over 9 bases. The CDR3 has 13 residues. The germline gives CDR1 MGHRA, CDR2 YSYEKL. After removal of 2 bases from V and 9 bases from J, the junction contained 4 bases not matched to a gene. The CDR3 DNA follows: TGCGCCAGCAGCCAACGGACAGGGGCGAGCTACACCTTC. Translating gives CASSQRTGASYTF.

The chain has TRBV5-1 and TRBJ1-1; 7 bases are a match to TRBD1. This CDR3 contains 14 residues. The germline gives CDR1 SGHRS, CDR2 YFSETQ. V was pared by 6 bases and J by 5 bases, with 10 bases of the junction left unmatched. The CDR3 here is CASTVQGSETEAFF. DNA for the CDR3: TGCGCCAGCACCGTACAGGGGTCGGAGACTGAAGCTTTCTTT.

The rearrangement links TRBV4-3 to TRBJ1-2, with D unclear. CDR3 size: 13 residues. Trimming cost V 0 bases and J 7 bases, with 9 bases left between them. The germline gives CDR1 LGHNA, CDR2 YSLEER. The CDR3 DNA reads TGCGCCAGCAGCCAAGATTGGAGCGGTGGCTACACCTTC. Translating gives CASSQDWSGGYTF.

CDR3 residues: CASSIGLAGGPPYEQYF. In DNA form, the CDR3 reads TGTGCCAGTAGTATAGGACTAGCGGGAGGGCCGCCCTACGAGCAGTACTTC. The V gene is TRBV19, the J gene TRBJ2-7, with 14 bases fitting TRBD2. The CDR3 has 17 residues. The V and J ends lost 1 base and 2 bases, in that order; junction bases with no gene match: 4. Germline assignment: CDR1 LNHDA and CDR2 SQIVND (reference sequence).